These T cell receptor beta chains were read from a single sample in a study of technical replicates of blood from four donors. Clones were read by immunoSEQ multiplex PCR, and TCRdb kept only the in-frame ones, dropping some. The repertoire holds roughly 71,000 clones, with 80% to 95% as singletons. The sequenced sample was T cells isolated from PBMCs. The receptors originated from a human donor in good health. The CDR3 runs from the conserved cysteine through the conserved F or W. The D gene is left open where the match is weak. Size values are once, few and many counts, or a class for expanded clones, and some rows have none.

v_call	j_call	d_call	clone_size	cdr3_nt	cdr3_aa
TRBV14	TRBJ1-5	TRBD1	once	TGTGCCAGCAGCCAAGGCCGCCGGGACAGGGACAATCAGCCCCAGCATTTT	CASSQGRRDRDNQPQHF
TRBV7-2	TRBJ1-1	-	-	TGTGCCAGCAGCTTCGGGGGTGGGTTGAACACTGAAGCTTTCTTT	CASSFGGGLNTEAFF
TRBV11-2	TRBJ1-1	-	-	TGTGCCAGCAGCCTGGAGTACACTGAAGCTTTCTTT	CASSLEYTEAFF
TRBV19	TRBJ2-7	TRBD1	-	TGTGCCAGTAGCCGACAGGGCCGCACCTACGAGCAGTACTTC	CASSRQGRTYEQYF
TRBV6-6	TRBJ2-2	TRBD2	-	TGTGCCAGCAGTTACGATAATAGCGGGAGAACCGGGGAGCTGTTTTTT	CASSYDNSGRTGELFF
TRBV5-4	TRBJ1-3	-	few	TGTGCCAGCAGCTTTGACAGCTCTGGAAACACCATATATTTT	CASSFDSSGNTIYF
TRBV28	TRBJ1-2	-	-	TGTGCCAGCAGTTCACTAAATAACTATGGCTACACCTTC	CASSSLNNYGYTF
TRBV2	TRBJ2-7	-	few	TGTGCCAGCGGGGGCGTCTACTCCTACGAGCAGTACTTC	CASGGVYSYEQYF
TRBV10-2	TRBJ1-2	-	-	TGCGCCAGCAGTCGGGACAAGAATAACTATGGCTACACCTTC	CASSRDKNNYGYTF
TRBV27	TRBJ2-1	-	-	TGTGCCAGCAGTCCCGGCCGGGGGATATACAATGAGCAGTTCTTC	CASSPGRGIYNEQFF
TRBV6-5	TRBJ1-2	-	-	TGTGCCAGCAGTTACGAAGCCACCGGGAGATCTACCTTC	CASSYEATGRSTF
TRBV4-1	TRBJ2-5	-	-	TGCGCCAGCAGCCTAGGACAGCAAGAGACCCAGTACTTC	CASSLGQQETQYF
TRBV7-9	TRBJ1-4	-	-	TGTGCCAGCAGTTCAAATCCCTCCCTTGAAAACGGGTTTTTT	CASSSNPSLENGFF
TRBV10-2	TRBJ2-1	TRBD1	-	TGCGCCAGCAGGGCCGGGACAGGGCTCTACAATGAGCAGTTCTTC	CASRAGTGLYNEQFF
TRBV11-2	TRBJ2-4	TRBD1	-	TGTGCCAGCAGCTTAGATAAAGGCAGGGGGCCCAAAAACATTCAGTACTTC	CASSLDKGRGPKNIQYF
TRBV7-6	TRBJ2-7	-	-	TGTGCCAGCAGCATCGGGACTCCTCCTGAGGAGCAGTACTTC	CASSIGTPPEEQYF
TRBV5-4	TRBJ2-7	-	-	TGTGCCAGCACCCCCGGGGGCAGGGGGAATGAGCAGTACTTC	CASTPGGRGNEQYF
TRBV7-8	TRBJ2-2	-	once	TGTGCCAGCAGCTTAGGTGTGGGCCAAACCGGGGAGCTGTTTTTT	CASSLGVGQTGELFF
TRBV29-1	TRBJ2-2	TRBD1	once	TGCAGCGCCTGGACAGGAGCGAACACCGGGGAGCTGTTTTTT	CSAWTGANTGELFF
TRBV28	TRBJ1-4	-	once	TGTGCCAGCAGTCCTTTTAATGAAAAACTGTTTTTT	CASSPFNEKLFF
TRBV7-3	TRBJ2-5	TRBD2	-	TGTGCCAGCAGCGCCCCCGGGACTAGCGGGAGGAGGAAAGAGACCCAGTACTTC	CASSAPGTSGRRKETQYF
TRBV4-1	TRBJ1-5	-	once	TGCGCCAGCAGCCAAGAACAGGGAAAGAGCAATCAGCCCCAGCATTTT	CASSQEQGKSNQPQHF